This T cell receptor beta chain originates from a study of blood T cell repertoires in COVID-19. Libraries were prepared by immunoSEQ multiplex PCR; TCRdb keeps only in-frame clonotypes and omits some of them. The table records over 200,000 clones, 70% to 90% of them present only once. The specimen sequenced was PBMCs or T cells enriched from blood (not recorded which). This sequence originates from a man in his thirties or forties who had recovered from COVID-19.

Here the CDR3 reads CASSLRGTGGTSYTF. CDR3 nucleotide sequence: TGTGCCAGCAGCTTGAGGGGGACAGGTGGTACGAGCTACACCTTC. V gene TRBV5-8 combines with J gene TRBJ1-2, with 8 bases matching TRBD1. Germline assignment: CDR1 SGHTS and CDR2 YDEGEE. The junction had 11 bases not matched to a gene; V was cut back by 1 base and J by 9 bases. The length of the CDR3 is 15 residues.